The clone carrying this T cell receptor beta chain occurred a few times. What it binds is not known. The source of the sample is a study of beta chain features in type 1 diabetes. Notes on the study in general: Type 1 diabetes patients had TCRB CDR3s that were shorter (moderately but significantly so) in all four CD4+ subsets.

The investigators reverse transcribed all of the isolated RNA, so they sequenced expressed TCRB transcripts. Here immunoSEQ multiplex PCR was the method, and the copy in TCRdb shows in-frame clones only, minus some. The sample lists 300,000 to 400,000 clones, 13% occurring once. Trimming removed 3 bases at V and 14 bases at J, with 17 bases between. This CDR3 comprises 13 residues. Germline-derived CDR1 and CDR2 are MDHEN and SYDVKM. The rearrangement uses TRBV28 and TRBJ2-1; the D gene is possibly TRBD2 (6 bases). The TCR comes from a young woman with type 1 diabetes. The sequenced sample was naive CD4+ T cells from blood. CDR3 in amino acids: CASSLFGRDHEFF. In DNA, the CDR3 is TGTGCCAGCAGTTTGTTCGGGCGGGATCACGAGTTCTTC.